Listed below are T cell receptor beta chains from one sample, sequenced in a study of blood T cells in healthy people across ages. TCRdb reprocessed the 5' RACE reads with MiXCR, giving one entry per CDR3 protein. The data contain around 1,700,000 distinct CDR3 sequences, 28% of them singletons. Sequencing was performed on blood. The receptors stem from a woman aged 25 to 39 in good health. CDR3s leave out the opening cysteine and the closing phenylalanine or tryptophan. Fields, in order: clone size, J gene, V gene, CDR3 protein. For some rows the clone size is stated as once, few or many, or as a class when expanded; others skip it.

size: NA
J: TRBJ2-7
V: TRBV3-1
CDR3: ASSQGAPYYEQY

size: NA
J: TRBJ1-2
V: TRBV7-9
CDR3: ASSLRDTRLYGYT

size: few
J: TRBJ1-5
V: TRBV5-1
CDR3: ASSILPGQPQH

size: NA
J: TRBJ2-5
V: TRBV6-6
CDR3: ASSPQGHETQY

size: few
J: TRBJ2-1
V: TRBV7-3
CDR3: ASSLTGFQGAGSSYNEQF

size: NA
J: TRBJ2-3
V: TRBV20-1
CDR3: SARFPGIADTQY

size: many
J: TRBJ2-5
V: TRBV20-1
CDR3: SARGAGGQETQY

size: NA
J: TRBJ2-5
V: TRBV6-2/TRBV6-3
CDR3: ASSFYLLTGQETQY

size: NA
J: TRBJ1-4
V: TRBV4-1
CDR3: ASRAIGQANEKLF

size: NA
J: NA
V: TRBV7-2
CDR3: ANSSQAGPYEQY

size: few
J: TRBJ1-2
V: TRBV6-5
CDR3: ASSYYAWGYGYT

size: few
J: TRBJ1-6
V: TRBV27
CDR3: ARSGGDRVANSPLH

size: NA
J: TRBJ2-4
V: TRBV5-6
CDR3: ASSFTQAGTKNIQY

size: many
J: TRBJ1-2
V: TRBV5-1
CDR3: ASSSNAGDYGYT

size: many
J: TRBJ2-3
V: TRBV7-2
CDR3: ASSLGLQADTQY

size: few
J: TRBJ1-1
V: TRBV20-1
CDR3: SARAYGGRVNTEAF

size: few
J: TRBJ1-2
V: TRBV28
CDR3: ASSTTGTGSDYGYT

size: few
J: TRBJ2-5
V: TRBV12-3/TRBV12-4
CDR3: ASSLTEIRETQY

size: few
J: TRBJ2-3
V: TRBV4-3
CDR3: ASSQVFKAPRTDTQY

size: many
J: TRBJ2-7
V: TRBV5-1
CDR3: ASSQRPYEQY

size: many
J: TRBJ1-2
V: TRBV6-2/TRBV6-3
CDR3: ASRTRGQGTLPYGYT

size: few
J: TRBJ1-4
V: TRBV29-1
CDR3: SVEERRKLF

size: many
J: TRBJ2-5
V: TRBV3-1
CDR3: ASSQSAGVQETQY

size: NA
J: TRBJ2-2
V: TRBV7-9
CDR3: ASSLVLAGGPDTGELF